This T cell receptor beta chain was identified during a study of blood T cell repertoires in COVID-19. About the study: The study drew acute and convalescent COVID-19 samples from the United States, Italy and Spain.

This clone came up once. Trimming took 4 bases from V and 2 from J; bases not matched to a gene: 2. The germline V gene has CDR1 SGHAT and CDR2 FQNNGV. This CDR3 has 14 amino acids. Per the original methods: Amplification of reference gene primers was used by the study to estimate nucleated cell counts. Clones were read by immunoSEQ multiplex PCR, and TCRdb kept only the in-frame ones, dropping some. The D gene and trimming were derived from the DNA, and the V and J assignments and clone size from that table. The sample yields around 260,000 clones, 88% seen once. What was sequenced was peripheral blood. This TCR derives from a man aged 55 to 69 who had recovered from COVID-19. This sequence joins TRBV11-2 and TRBJ2-5; 9 nucleotides line up with TRBD1. In DNA, the CDR3 is TGTGCCAGCAGCTCGGACAGGGGACAAGAGACCCAGTACTTC. Encoded protein: CASSSDRGQETQYF.